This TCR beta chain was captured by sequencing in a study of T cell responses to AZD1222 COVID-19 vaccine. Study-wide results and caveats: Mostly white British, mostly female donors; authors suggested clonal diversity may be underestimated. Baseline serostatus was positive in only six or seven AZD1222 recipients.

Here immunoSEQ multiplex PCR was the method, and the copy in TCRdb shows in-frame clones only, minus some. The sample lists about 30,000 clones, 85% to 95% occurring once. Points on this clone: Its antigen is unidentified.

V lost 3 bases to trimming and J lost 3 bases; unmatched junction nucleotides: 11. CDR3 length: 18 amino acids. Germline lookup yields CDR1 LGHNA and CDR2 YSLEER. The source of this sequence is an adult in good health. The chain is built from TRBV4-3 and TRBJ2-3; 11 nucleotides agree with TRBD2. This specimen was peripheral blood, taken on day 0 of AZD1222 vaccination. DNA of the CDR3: TGCGCCAGCAGCCACGGAACTAGCGGGAGTTCCGTAACAGATACGCAGTATTTT. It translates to CASSHGTSGSSVTDTQYF.